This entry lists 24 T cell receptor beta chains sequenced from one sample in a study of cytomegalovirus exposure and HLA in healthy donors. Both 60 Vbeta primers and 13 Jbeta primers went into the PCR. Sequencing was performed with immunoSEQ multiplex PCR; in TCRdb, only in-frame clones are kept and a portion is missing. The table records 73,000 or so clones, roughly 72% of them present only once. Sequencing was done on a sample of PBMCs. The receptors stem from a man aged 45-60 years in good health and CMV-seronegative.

CDR3 loop: CASLDYSYNEQFF. CDR3 sequence (DNA): TGTGCCAGCCTGGACTACTCCTACAATGAGCAGTTCTTC. The chain links TRBV28 to TRBJ2-1; possible D gene TRBD2, 6 bases. The V end was cut by 8 bases, the J end by 0 bases, with 8 bases between. The CDR3 is made up of 13 amino acids. Germline values: CDR1 MDHEN, CDR2 SYDVKM.

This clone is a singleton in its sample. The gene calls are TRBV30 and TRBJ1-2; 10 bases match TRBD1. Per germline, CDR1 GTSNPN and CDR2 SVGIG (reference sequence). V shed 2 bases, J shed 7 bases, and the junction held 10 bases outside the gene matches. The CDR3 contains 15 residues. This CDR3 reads CAWSQSGTGASGYTF. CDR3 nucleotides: TGTGCCTGGAGTCAATCCGGGACAGGGGCATCTGGCTACACCTTC.

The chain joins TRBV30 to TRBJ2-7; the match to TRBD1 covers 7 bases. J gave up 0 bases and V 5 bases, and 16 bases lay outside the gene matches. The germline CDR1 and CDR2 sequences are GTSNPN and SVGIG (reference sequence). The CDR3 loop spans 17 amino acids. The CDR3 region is CAWSGQIKLSSSYEQYF. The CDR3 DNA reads TGTGCCTGGTCGGGACAGATAAAACTTTCAAGCTCCTACGAGCAGTACTTC.

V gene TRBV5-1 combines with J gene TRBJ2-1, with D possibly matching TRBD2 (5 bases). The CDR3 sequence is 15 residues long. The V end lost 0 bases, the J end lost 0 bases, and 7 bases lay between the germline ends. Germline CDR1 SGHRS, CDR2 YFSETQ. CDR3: CASSLVGSSYNEQFF. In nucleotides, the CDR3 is TGCGCCAGCAGCTTGGTTGGGAGCTCCTACAATGAGCAGTTCTTC.

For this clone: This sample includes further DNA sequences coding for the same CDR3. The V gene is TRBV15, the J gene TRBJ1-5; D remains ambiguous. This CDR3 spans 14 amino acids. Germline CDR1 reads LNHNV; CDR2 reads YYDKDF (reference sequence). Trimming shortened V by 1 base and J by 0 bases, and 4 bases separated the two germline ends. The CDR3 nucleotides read TGTGCCACCAGCAGAGCAGTTAGCAATCAGCCCCAGCATTTT. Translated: CATSRAVSNQPQHF.

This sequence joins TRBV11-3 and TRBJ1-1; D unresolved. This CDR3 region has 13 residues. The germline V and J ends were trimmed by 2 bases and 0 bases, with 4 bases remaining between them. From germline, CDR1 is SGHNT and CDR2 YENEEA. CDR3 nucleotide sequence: TGTGCCAGCAGCTTATCAGTGAACACTGAAGCTTTCTTT. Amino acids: CASSLSVNTEAFF.

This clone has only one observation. The CDR3 protein is CASSNRRDEQYF. The CDR3, as DNA: TGTGCCAGCAGCAACAGGAGGGACGAGCAGTACTTC. J is TRBJ2-7 and V is TRBV11-3, with D possibly matching TRBD2 (6 bases). Trimming removed 5 bases from V and 5 bases from J, with 10 bases in between. Germline CDR1 reads SGHNT; CDR2 reads YENEEA. This CDR3 spans 12 amino acids.

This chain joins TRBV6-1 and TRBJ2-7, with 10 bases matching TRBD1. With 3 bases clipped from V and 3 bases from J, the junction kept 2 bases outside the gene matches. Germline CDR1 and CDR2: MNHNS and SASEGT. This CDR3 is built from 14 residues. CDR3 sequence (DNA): TGTGCCAGCAGTGATTGGGACAGGGGCTACGAGCAGTACTTC. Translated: CASSDWDRGYEQYF.

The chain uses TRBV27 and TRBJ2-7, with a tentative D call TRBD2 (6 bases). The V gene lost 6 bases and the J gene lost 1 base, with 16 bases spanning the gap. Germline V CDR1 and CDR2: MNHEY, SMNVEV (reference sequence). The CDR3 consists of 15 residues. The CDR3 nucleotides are TGTGCCAGCAGCCGACCGGGACTTTCTTCCTACGAGCAGTACTTC. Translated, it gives CASSRPGLSSYEQYF.

DNA for the CDR3: TGTGCCAGCAGCTTCTTCGGGACAGGGAACACCGGGGAGCTGTTTTTT. This translates into CASSFFGTGNTGELFF. V gene TRBV7-2 combines with J gene TRBJ2-2, with 8 bases matching TRBD1. The V segment lost 3 bases and the J segment 1 base; nucleotides outside the gene matches: 4. The CDR3 is made up of 16 amino acids. The germline V gene encodes CDR1 SGHTA and CDR2 FQGNSA.

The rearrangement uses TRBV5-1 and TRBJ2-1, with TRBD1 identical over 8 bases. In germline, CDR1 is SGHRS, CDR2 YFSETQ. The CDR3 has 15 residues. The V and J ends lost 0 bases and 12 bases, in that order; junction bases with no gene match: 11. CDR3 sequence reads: CASSLDGQGQSWQFF. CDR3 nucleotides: TGCGCCAGCAGCTTGGACGGACAGGGTCAGTCGTGGCAGTTCTTC.

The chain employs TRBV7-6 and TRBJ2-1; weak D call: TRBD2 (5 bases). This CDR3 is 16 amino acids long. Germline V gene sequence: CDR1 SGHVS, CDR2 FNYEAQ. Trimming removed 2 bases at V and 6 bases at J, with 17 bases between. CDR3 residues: CASSLSPGTDFNEQFF. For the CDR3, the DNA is TGTGCCAGCAGCTTATCCCCGGGAACCGACTTCAATGAGCAGTTCTTC.

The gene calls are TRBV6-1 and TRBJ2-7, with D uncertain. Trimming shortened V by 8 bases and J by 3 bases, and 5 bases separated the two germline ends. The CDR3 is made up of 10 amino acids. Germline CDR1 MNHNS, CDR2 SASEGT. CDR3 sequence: CASLLYEQYF. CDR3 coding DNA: TGTGCCAGCCTTCTCTACGAGCAGTACTTC.

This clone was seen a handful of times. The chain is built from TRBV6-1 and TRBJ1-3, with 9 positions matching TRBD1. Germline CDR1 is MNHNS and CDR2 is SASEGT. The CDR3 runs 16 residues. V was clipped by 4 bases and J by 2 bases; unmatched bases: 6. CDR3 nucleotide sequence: TGTGCCAGCAGTGGAGGCTACAGGGGGCCTGGAAACACCATATATTTT. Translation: CASSGGYRGPGNTIYF.

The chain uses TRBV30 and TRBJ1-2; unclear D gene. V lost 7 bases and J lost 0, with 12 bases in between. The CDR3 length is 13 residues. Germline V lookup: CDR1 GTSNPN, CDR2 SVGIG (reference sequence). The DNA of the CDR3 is TGTGCCTCGTCCGGGATTTCTAACTATGGCTACACCTTC. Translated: CASSGISNYGYTF.

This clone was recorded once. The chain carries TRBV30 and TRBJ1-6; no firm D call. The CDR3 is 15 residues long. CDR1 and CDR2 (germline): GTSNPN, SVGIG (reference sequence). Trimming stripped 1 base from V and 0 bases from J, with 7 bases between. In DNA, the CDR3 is TGTGCCTGGAGTGGCCGGGACTCCTATAATTCACCCCTCCACTTT. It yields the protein CAWSGRDSYNSPLHF.

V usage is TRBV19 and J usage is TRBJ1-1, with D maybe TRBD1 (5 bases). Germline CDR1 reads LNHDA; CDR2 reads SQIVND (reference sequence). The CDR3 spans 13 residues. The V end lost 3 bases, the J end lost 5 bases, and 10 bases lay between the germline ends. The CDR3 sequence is CASSIQRGTEAFF. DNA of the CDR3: TGTGCCAGTAGTATCCAGCGGGGGACTGAAGCTTTCTTT.

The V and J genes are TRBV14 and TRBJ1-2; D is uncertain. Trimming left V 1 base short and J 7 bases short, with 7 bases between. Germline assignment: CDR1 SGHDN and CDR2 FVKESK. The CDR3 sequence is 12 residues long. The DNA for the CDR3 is TGTGCCAGCAGCCAAGGCACTCGTGGCTACACCTTC. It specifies CASSQGTRGYTF.

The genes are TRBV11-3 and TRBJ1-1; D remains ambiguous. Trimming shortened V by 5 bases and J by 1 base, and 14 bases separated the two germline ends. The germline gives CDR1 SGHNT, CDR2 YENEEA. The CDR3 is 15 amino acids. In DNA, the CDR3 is TGTGCCAGCAGCGCCCAGGTCAAGGAGAACACTGAAGCTTTCTTT. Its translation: CASSAQVKENTEAFF. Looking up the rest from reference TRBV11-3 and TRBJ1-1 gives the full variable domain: EAGVVQSPRYKIIEKKQPVAFWCNPISGHNTLYWYLQNLGQGPELLIRYENEEAVDDSQLPKDRFSAERLKGVDSTLKIQPAELGDSAVYLCASSAQVKENTEAFFGQGTRLTVV.

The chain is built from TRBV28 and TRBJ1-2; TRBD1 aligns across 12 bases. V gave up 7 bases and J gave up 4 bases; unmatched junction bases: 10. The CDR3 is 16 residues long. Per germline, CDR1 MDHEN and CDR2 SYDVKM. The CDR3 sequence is CASNRDRGPPPYGYTF. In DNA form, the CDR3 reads TGTGCCAGCAACAGGGACAGGGGGCCTCCCCCCTATGGCTACACCTTC.

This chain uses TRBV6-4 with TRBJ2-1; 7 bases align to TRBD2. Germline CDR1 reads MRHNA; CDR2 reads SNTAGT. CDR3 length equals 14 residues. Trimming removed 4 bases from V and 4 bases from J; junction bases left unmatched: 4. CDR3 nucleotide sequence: TGTGCCAGCAGTGTCGAGCGGGGATACAATGAGCAGTTCTTC. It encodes CASSVERGYNEQFF.

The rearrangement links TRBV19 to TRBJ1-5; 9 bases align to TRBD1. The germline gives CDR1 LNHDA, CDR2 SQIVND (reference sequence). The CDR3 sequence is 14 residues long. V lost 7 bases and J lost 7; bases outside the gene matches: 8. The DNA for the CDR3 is TGTGCCAGTACCAACACAGGGGGCGGACAGCCCCAGCATTTT. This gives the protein CASTNTGGGQPQHF.

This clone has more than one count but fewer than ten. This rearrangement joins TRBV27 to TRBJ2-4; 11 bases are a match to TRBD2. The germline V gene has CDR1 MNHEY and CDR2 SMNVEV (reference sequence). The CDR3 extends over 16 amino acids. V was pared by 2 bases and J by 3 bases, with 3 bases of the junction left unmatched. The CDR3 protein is CASSLLAGGGKNIQYF. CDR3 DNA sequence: TGTGCCAGCAGTTTACTAGCGGGGGGAGGCAAAAACATTCAGTACTTC.

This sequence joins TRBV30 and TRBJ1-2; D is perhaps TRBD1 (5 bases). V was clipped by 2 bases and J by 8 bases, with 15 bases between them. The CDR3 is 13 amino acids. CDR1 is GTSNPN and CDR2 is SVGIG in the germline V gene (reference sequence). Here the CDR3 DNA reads TGTGCCTGGAGTCCGACAGTTCTCGGAGGCTACACCTTC. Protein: CAWSPTVLGGYTF.